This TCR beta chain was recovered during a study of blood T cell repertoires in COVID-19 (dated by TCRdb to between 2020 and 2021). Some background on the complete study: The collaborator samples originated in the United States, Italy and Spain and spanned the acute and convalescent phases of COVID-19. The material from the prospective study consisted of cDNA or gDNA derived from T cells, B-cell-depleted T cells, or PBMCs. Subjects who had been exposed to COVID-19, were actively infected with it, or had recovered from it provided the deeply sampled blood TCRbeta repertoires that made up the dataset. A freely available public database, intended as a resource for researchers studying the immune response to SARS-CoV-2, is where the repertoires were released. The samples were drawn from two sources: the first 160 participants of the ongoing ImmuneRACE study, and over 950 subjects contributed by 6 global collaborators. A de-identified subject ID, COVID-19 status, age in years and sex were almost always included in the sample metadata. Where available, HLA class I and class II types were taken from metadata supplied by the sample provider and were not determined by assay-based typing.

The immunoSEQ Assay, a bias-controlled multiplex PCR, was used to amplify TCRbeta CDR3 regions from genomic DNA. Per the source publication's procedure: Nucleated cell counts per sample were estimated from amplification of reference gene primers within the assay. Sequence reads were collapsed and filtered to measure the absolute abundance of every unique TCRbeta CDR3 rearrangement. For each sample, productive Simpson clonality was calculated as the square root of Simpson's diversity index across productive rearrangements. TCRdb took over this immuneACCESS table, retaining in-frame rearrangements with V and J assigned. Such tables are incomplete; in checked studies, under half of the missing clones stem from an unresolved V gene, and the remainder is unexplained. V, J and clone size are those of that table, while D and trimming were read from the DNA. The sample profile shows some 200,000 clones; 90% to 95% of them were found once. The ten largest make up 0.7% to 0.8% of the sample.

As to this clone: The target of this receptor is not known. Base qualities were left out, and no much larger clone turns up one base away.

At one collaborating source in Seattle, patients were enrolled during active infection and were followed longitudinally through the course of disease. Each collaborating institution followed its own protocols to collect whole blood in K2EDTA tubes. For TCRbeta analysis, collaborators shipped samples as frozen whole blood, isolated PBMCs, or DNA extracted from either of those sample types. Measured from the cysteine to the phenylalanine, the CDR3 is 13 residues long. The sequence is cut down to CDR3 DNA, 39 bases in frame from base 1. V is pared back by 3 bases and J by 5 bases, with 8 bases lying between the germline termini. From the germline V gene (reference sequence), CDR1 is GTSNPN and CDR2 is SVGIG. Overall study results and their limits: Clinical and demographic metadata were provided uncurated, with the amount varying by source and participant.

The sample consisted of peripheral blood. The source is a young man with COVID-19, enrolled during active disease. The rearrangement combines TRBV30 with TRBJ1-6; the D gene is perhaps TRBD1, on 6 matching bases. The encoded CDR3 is CAWRWTDNSPLHF. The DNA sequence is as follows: TGTGCCTGGAGATGGACAGATAATTCACCCCTCCACTTT.